Described below is a single TCR beta chain sequence and its context. In the same sample, other DNA sequences code for this CDR3. This sample was taken from a study of control samples from healthy donors and cancer patients. TCRdb keeps only in-frame clones here, not all; method: immunoSEQ multiplex PCR. The sample carries about 150,000 clones, about 94% recorded once. Germline V gives CDR1 MNHEY, CDR2 SVGEGT. V lost 2 bases and J lost 2; bases outside the gene matches: 15. The CDR3 sequence is 19 residues long. The origin of this receptor is a man between 35 and 55 years old in good health. Sequencing used blood. This rearrangement joins TRBV6-2 or TRBV6-3 to TRBJ1-5, with 7 positions matching TRBD1. The chain's CDR3 is CASSYPLGQVNVGNQPQHF. The CDR3 bases are TGTGCCAGCAGTTACCCACTCGGACAGGTCAATGTCGGCAATCAGCCCCAGCATTTT.